This T cell receptor beta chain was sequenced for a study of beta chain features in type 1 diabetes. Study-wide results and caveats: The study found fewer insertions and more deletions at VDJ junctions in type 1 diabetes patients.

As every portion of the isolated RNA was reverse transcribed, the sequencing read expressed TCRB transcripts. Method: immunoSEQ multiplex PCR; TCRdb's copy keeps in-frame clones and lacks some. The sample shows 200,000 to 250,000 clones, around a quarter of them seen only once. The CDR3 is 16 amino acids. With V trimmed by 3 bases and J by 6 bases, 13 bases remained unmatched. CDR1 SGHDT and CDR2 YYEEEE come from the germline V gene. Of note for this clone: The antigen is not known.

Source material: central memory CD4+ T cells from blood. The receptor was isolated from a man aged 25 to 45 in good health. The V call is TRBV5-6, the J call TRBJ2-3; TRBD2 aligns across 7 bases. CDR3 protein: CASSSPSAGVLDTQYF. In DNA, the CDR3 is TGTGCCAGCAGCTCCCCCAGTGCGGGAGTCTTGGATACGCAGTATTTT. Complete variable domain (other parts from reference TRBV5-6 and TRBJ2-3): DAGVTQSPTHLIKTRGQQVTLRCSPKSGHDTVSWYQQALGQGPQFIFQYYEEEERQRGNFPDRFSGHQFPNYSSELNVNALLLGDSALYLCASSSPSAGVLDTQYFGPGTRLTVL.